A single sample gave rise to the 17 T cell receptor beta chains below, sequenced in a study of CD8 T cells in ankylosing spondylitis. The study, taken as a whole, reports: Characteristic of ankylosing spondylitis blood, it appeared, was a TCR beta motif comprising several highly homologous variants.

TCRdb re-analysed the 5' RACE reads in MiXCR, keeping a single row per CDR3 protein. The table lists 500,000 or so distinct CDR3 sequences, 5.3% of them singletons. Their specific antigens are unknown. The sample comprised blood, either unsorted or a sorted T cell fraction (not recorded which). The source is a male donor with ankylosing spondylitis.

This clonotype was counted at least ten times. The chain carries TRBV12-3 or TRBV12-4 and TRBJ1-4, with 9 nucleotides matching TRBD1. The J segment lost 4 bases and the V segment lost 7 bases, leaving 4 bases of the junction unmatched. The CDR3 has 14 residues. The CDR3 coding sequence is TGTGCCAGCAAGCCGGGACAGGGTAATGAAAAACTGTTTTTT. It codes for CASKPGQGNEKLFF.

This clonotype turned up a few times. This chain links TRBV21-1 with TRBJ2-7; TRBD1, the table's D call, lacks a check against the DNA. TRBV21-1 is assigned pseudogene status. The CDR3 has 17 residues. The CDR3 region is CASSATSRTEQSYEQYF. CDR3 bases: TGTGCCAGCAGCGCTACGTCCAGGACAGAACAATCCTACGAGCAGTACTTC.

There are many counts of this clonotype. The chain carries TRBV4-3 and TRBJ2-1; TRBD2 matches 12 bases. Germline V gene sequence: CDR1 LGHNA, CDR2 YSLEER. The CDR3 sequence is 19 residues long. Losses at the gene ends were 2 bases for V and 1 base for J; bases not matched to a gene: 9. The CDR3 here is CASSQRTTSGSGSYNEQFF. CDR3 coding DNA: TGCGCCAGCAGCCAACGTACGACTAGCGGGAGCGGATCCTACAATGAGCAGTTCTTC.

This clonotype was recorded many times. The rearrangement joins TRBV20-1 to TRBJ2-3; D might be TRBD2 (5 bases). This CDR3 comprises 14 residues. The ends were cut back, 6 bases at V and 3 bases at J, with 16 bases in the middle. Germline V CDR1 and CDR2: DFQATT, SNEGSKA (reference sequence). The CDR3 sequence: CSAAFGVRTDTQYF. For the CDR3, the DNA is TGCAGTGCGGCCTTCGGGGTGCGTACAGATACGCAGTATTTT.

The chain carries TRBV5-1 and TRBJ2-7; TRBD2 matches 8 bases. With V trimmed by 0 bases and J by 6 bases, 8 bases remained unmatched. Looked up from germline, CDR1 is SGHRS and CDR2 is YFSETQ. The CDR3 totals 15 residues. CDR3 nucleotides: TGCGCCAGCAGCTTGGGTGGACTAGCAACGGGCGAGCAGTACTTC. Translation gives CASSLGGLATGEQYF. Looking up the rest from reference TRBV5-1 and TRBJ2-7 gives the full variable domain: KAGVTQTPRYLIKTRGQQVTLSCSPISGHRSVSWYQQTPGQGLQFLFEYFSETQRNKGNFPGRFSGRQFSNSRSEMNVSTLELGDSALYLCASSLGGLATGEQYFGPGTRLTVT.

This clonotype was counted at least ten times. This chain uses TRBV4-3 with TRBJ1-4; 7 nucleotides align to TRBD1. V shed 0 bases and J 10 bases; nucleotides not matched to a gene: 14. This CDR3 has 17 amino acids. Germline CDR1 reads LGHNA; CDR2 reads YSLEER. Written as DNA, the CDR3 is TGCGCCAGCAGCCAAGACCCTCATGGGGGTCAGGGGGGAAAACTGTTTTTT. Encoded protein: CASSQDPHGGQGGKLFF.

The genes are TRBV4-1 and TRBJ2-5; 7 bases map to TRBD1. Trimming took 1 base from V and 5 from J; bases not matched to a gene: 7. CDR1 and CDR2 from the germline V gene are MGHRA and YSYEKL. The CDR3 sequence is 15 residues long. The CDR3 reads CASSQGRGFWETQYF. CDR3 in DNA: TGCGCCAGCAGCCAAGGCAGGGGGTTTTGGGAGACCCAGTACTTC.

In its sample, this clonotype was seen many times. A much more abundant neighbour one base away suggests this may be a read error. The V call is TRBV9, the J call TRBJ2-7, with 9 bases that match TRBD1. From germline, CDR1 is SGDLS and CDR2 YYNGEE. This CDR3 is built from 14 residues. V trimming: 4 bases; J trimming: 4 bases; junction bases outside the gene matches: 6. CDR3 protein: CASSSRDRVYEQYF. DNA for the CDR3: TGTGCCAGCAGCAGCCGGGACAGGGTTTACGAGCAGTACTTC.

The sample holds many counts of this clonotype. This sequence joins TRBV12-3 or TRBV12-4 and TRBJ2-7; D not resolved. The CDR3 has 12 residues. Trimming removed 2 bases at V and 5 bases at J, with 7 bases between. CDR3 protein: CASSLFYNEQYF. In DNA, the CDR3 is TGTGCCAGCAGTTTATTTTACAACGAGCAGTACTTC.

There are many counts of this clonotype. This sequence joins TRBV20-1 and TRBJ1-2, with a possible D match to TRBD1 (5 bases). The CDR3 covers 20 residues. V gave up 0 bases and J gave up 4 bases, with 30 bases separating them. Germline CDR1 reads DFQATT; CDR2 reads SNEGSKA (reference sequence). In DNA form, the CDR3 reads TGCAGTGCTAGAGATCGAGCAAACCGGGACGGACCTATTACCGGCTATGGCTACACCTTC. Its translation is CSARDRANRDGPITGYGYTF.

This clonotype showed up many times. The chain has TRBV20-1 and TRBJ2-5; 7 nucleotides align to TRBD1. Losses at the gene ends were 3 bases for V and 8 bases for J; bases not matched to a gene: 9. The germline V gene has CDR1 DFQATT and CDR2 SNEGSKA (reference sequence). The CDR3 is made up of 13 amino acids. CDR3 amino acids: CSASPSRQGTQYF. CDR3 coding DNA: TGCAGTGCTAGTCCCTCTCGACAGGGTACCCAGTACTTC.

This clonotype was counted many times. The chain recombines TRBV7-2 with TRBJ2-6; D is tentatively TRBD1 or TRBD2 (5 bases each). The CDR3 extends over 16 amino acids. V lost 0 bases to trimming and J lost 10 bases, with 16 bases between them. The germline V gene has CDR1 SGHTA and CDR2 FQGNSA. CDR3 loop: CASSLAGRGRLNVLTF. The CDR3 region has the DNA TGTGCCAGCAGCTTAGCGGGACGGGGCCGGTTGAACGTCCTGACTTTC.

This clonotype was seen repeatedly, ten times or more. The chain combines TRBV7-2 with TRBJ2-7; D not certain. Germline CDR1 is SGHTA and CDR2 is FQGNSA. Deletions cut 2 bases from V and 3 bases from J, with 17 bases between. This CDR3 region has 16 residues. The DNA for the CDR3 is TGTGCCAGCAGCTTAATGGATCTTACAGATTACTACGAGCAGTACTTC. Encoded protein: CASSLMDLTDYYEQYF. The full variable domain, completed using reference TRBV7-2 and TRBJ2-7, is GAGVSQSPSNKVTEKGKDVELRCDPISGHTALYWYRQSLGQGLEFLIYFQGNSAPDKSGLPSDRFSAERTGGSVSTLTIQRTQQEDSAVYLCASSLMDLTDYYEQYFGPGTRLTVT.

This clonotype was observed many times. The gene calls are TRBV10-3 and TRBJ2-1, with 12 bases identical to TRBD2. Germline-derived CDR1 and CDR2 are ENHRY and SYGVKD. This CDR3 has 12 amino acids. V lost 10 bases and J lost 7; bases outside the gene matches: 2. CDR3: CATLAGGNEQFF. CDR3 nucleotides: TGTGCCACACTAGCGGGGGGTAATGAGCAGTTCTTC.

This clonotype was counted at least ten times. The chain employs TRBV10-3 and TRBJ2-7; D is possibly TRBD1 (5 bases). The CDR3 has 13 amino acids. Germline CDR1 ENHRY, CDR2 SYGVKD. V dropped 2 bases and J dropped 1 base, with 6 bases sitting between them. For the CDR3, the DNA is TGTGCCATCAGTGAGGGGGCTTCCTACGAGCAGTACTTC. This codes for CAISEGASYEQYF.

This clonotype was detected many times. The chain joins TRBV29-1 to TRBJ2-3; no reliable D call. This CDR3 is built from 14 residues. In germline, CDR1 is SQVTM, CDR2 ANQGSEA. V dropped 6 bases and J dropped 2 bases, with 15 bases sitting between them. The CDR3 DNA is TGCAGCGTGGCCCGGAGCGAGACCACAGATACGCAGTATTTT. Translation: CSVARSETTDTQYF.

The chain links TRBV20-1 to TRBJ1-6; no reliable D call. Trimming shortened V by 2 bases and J by 8 bases, and 13 bases separated the two germline ends. Germline CDR1 and CDR2: DFQATT and SNEGSKA (reference sequence). The CDR3 runs to 14 residues. Here the CDR3 DNA reads TGCAGTGCTAGACGCCGGTCTTGGGATTCACCCCTCCACTTT. Its protein product is CSARRRSWDSPLHF.